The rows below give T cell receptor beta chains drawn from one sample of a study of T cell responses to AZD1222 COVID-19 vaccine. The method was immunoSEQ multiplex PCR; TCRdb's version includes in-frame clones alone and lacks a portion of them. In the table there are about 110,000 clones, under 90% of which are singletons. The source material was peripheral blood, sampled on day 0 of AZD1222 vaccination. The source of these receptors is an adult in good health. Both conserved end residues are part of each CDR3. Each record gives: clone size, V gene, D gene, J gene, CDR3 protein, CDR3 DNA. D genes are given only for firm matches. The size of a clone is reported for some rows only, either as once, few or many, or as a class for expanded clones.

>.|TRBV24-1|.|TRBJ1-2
CATSAGSGYGYTF
TGTGCCACCAGTGCCGGAAGCGGCTATGGCTACACCTTC
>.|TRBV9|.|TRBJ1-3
CASSFTPGTTGNTIYF
TGTGCCAGCAGCTTTACCCCCGGGACAACTGGAAACACCATATATTTT
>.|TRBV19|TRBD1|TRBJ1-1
CASSIQGAMNTEAFF
TGTGCCAGTAGTATACAGGGGGCGATGAACACTGAAGCTTTCTTT
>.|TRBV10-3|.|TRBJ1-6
CAISPLRGESPLHF
TGTGCCATCAGCCCACTAAGGGGGGAATCACCCCTCCACTTT
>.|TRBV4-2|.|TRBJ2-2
CASRAGSRDTGELFF
TGTGCCAGCAGGGCGGGAAGTCGAGACACCGGGGAGCTGTTTTTT
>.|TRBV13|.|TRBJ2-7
CASSPRLEGDEQYF
TGTGCCAGCAGCCCCCGACTAGAAGGTGACGAGCAGTACTTC
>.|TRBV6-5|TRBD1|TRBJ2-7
CASSSDRGLKEQYF
TGTGCCAGCAGTTCTGACAGGGGGCTTAAGGAGCAGTACTTC
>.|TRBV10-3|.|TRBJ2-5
CAIGGMGMETQYF
TGTGCCATCGGTGGCATGGGTATGGAGACCCAGTACTTC
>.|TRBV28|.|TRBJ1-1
CASVPGGNTEAFF
TGTGCCAGCGTTCCGGGGGGTAACACTGAAGCTTTCTTT
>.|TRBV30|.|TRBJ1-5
CAWSAGSSFSNQPQHF
TGTGCCTGGAGTGCTGGCTCCTCATTTAGCAATCAGCCCCAGCATTTT
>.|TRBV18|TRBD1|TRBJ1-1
CASSPLDRGRTEAFF
TGTGCCAGCTCACCCCTGGACAGGGGAAGGACTGAAGCTTTCTTT
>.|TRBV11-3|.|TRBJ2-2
CASSWAGNTGELFF
TGTGCCAGCAGCTGGGCAGGGAACACCGGGGAGCTGTTTTTT
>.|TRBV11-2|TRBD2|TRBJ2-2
CASSSTGWGGFGTGELFF
TGTGCCAGCAGCTCTACTGGGTGGGGAGGGTTTGGAACCGGGGAGCTGTTTTTT
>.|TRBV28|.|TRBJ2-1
CATSGGVTYNEQFF
TGTGCCACGTCCGGCGGGGTAACCTACAATGAGCAGTTCTTC
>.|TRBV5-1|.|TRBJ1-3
CASSLGQGLSGNTIYF
TGCGCCAGCAGCTTGGGGCAGGGGCTCTCTGGAAACACCATATATTTT
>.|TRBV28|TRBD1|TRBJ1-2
CASSLQQTGNYGYTF
TGTGCCAGCAGTTTGCAACAGACAGGGAACTATGGCTACACCTTC
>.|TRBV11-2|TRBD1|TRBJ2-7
CASSLDLLGTAYEQYF
TGTGCCAGCAGCTTAGATCTTCTTGGGACAGCCTACGAGCAGTACTTC
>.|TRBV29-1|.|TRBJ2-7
CSVEGDTFEQYF
TGCAGCGTTGAAGGGGACACGTTCGAGCAGTACTTC
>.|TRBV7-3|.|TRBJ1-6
CASSLGGANSPLHF
TGTGCCAGCAGCTTAGGCGGGGCTAATTCACCCCTCCACTTT
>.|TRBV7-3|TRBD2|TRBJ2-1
CASSPRLAGVDEQFF
TGTGCCAGCAGCCCCCGACTAGCGGGAGTCGATGAGCAGTTCTTC
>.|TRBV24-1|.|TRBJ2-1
CATSDFPSYNEQFF
TGTGCCACCAGTGATTTTCCCAGTTACAATGAGCAGTTCTTC
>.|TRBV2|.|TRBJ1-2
CASNRGDGYTF
TGTGCCTCTAATCGCGGGGATGGCTACACCTTC
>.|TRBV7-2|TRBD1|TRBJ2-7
CASRPRTGGFYEQYF
TGTGCCAGCAGACCCCGGACAGGGGGATTCTACGAGCAGTACTTC
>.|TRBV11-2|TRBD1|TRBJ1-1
CASSRQGDRRTEAFF
TGTGCCAGCAGCCGGCAGGGGGATAGGAGGACTGAAGCTTTCTTT
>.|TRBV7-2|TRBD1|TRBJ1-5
CASSYDRGIGQPQHF
TGTGCCAGCAGTTACGACAGGGGAATAGGACAGCCCCAGCATTTT
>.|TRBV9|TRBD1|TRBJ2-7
CASSDSRTGRKTREQYF
TGTGCCAGCAGCGACTCACGGACAGGGCGAAAAACTAGAGAGCAGTACTTC
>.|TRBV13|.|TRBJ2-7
CASSLRRDALYEQYF
TGTGCCAGCAGCTTACGCCGGGACGCGCTCTACGAGCAGTACTTC
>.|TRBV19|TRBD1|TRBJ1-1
CASKRHRGKYTEAFF
TGTGCCAGTAAAAGGCACAGGGGAAAATACACTGAAGCTTTCTTT
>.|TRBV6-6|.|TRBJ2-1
CASSSLGGNEQFF
TGTGCCAGCAGTTCCCTAGGGGGCAATGAGCAGTTCTTC
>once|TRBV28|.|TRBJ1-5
CASSTQHGDQPQHF
TGTGCCAGCAGTACGCAGCACGGCGATCAGCCCCAGCATTTT
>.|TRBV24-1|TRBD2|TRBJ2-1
CATSDTSSGRAYNEQFF
TGTGCCACCAGTGATACCAGTAGCGGGAGAGCCTACAATGAGCAGTTCTTC
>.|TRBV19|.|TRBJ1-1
CASTGYSNTEAFF
TGTGCCAGCACGGGGTATTCGAACACTGAAGCTTTCTTT
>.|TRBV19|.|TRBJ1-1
CASSRTVANTEAFF
TGTGCCAGTAGTAGAACAGTCGCGAACACTGAAGCTTTCTTT
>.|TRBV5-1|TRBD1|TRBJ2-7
CASSTGTGSYEQYF
TGCGCCAGCAGCACCGGGACAGGGAGTTACGAGCAGTACTTC
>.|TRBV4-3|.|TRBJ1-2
CASSQDTVTRYGYTF
TGCGCCAGCAGCCAAGATACAGTCACTCGCTATGGCTACACCTTC
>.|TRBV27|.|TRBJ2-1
CASHGDPRGNEQFF
TGTGCCAGCCACGGGGACCCGAGAGGCAATGAGCAGTTCTTC
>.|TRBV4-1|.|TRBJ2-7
CASSQDSLSGAYEQYF
TGCGCCAGCAGCCAAGATTCCCTCTCAGGGGCCTACGAGCAGTACTTC
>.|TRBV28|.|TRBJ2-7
CASSFCSYEQYF
TGTGCCAGCAGTTTTTGCAGCTACGAGCAGTACTTC
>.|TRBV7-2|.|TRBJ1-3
CASSLDSGPSGNTIYF
TGTGCCAGCAGCTTAGACTCAGGACCTTCTGGAAACACCATATATTTT
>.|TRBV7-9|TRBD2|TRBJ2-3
CASETSGNWDTQYF
TGTGCCAGCGAGACTAGCGGGAATTGGGATACGCAGTATTTT
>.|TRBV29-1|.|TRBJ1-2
CSAFGPFTF
TGCAGCGCCTTCGGACCATTCACCTTC
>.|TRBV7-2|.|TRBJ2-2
CASSLGRSTGELFF
TGTGCCAGCAGCTTAGGAAGGAGCACCGGGGAGCTGTTTTTT
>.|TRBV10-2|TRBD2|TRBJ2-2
CASIAGEGTGELFF
TGCGCCAGCATAGCGGGAGAGGGGACCGGGGAGCTGTTTTTT
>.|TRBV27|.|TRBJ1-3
CASSPTFTGNTIYF
TGTGCCAGCAGCCCAACCTTTACAGGAAACACCATATATTTT
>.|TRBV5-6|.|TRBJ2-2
CASSTLTTANTGELFF
TGTGCCAGCAGCACCTTGACGACAGCGAACACCGGGGAGCTGTTTTTT
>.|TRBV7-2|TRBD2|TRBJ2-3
CASSLASQAGATQYF
TGTGCCAGCAGCTTAGCGTCCCAAGCGGGAGCCACGCAGTATTTT
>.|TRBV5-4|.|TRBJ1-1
CANSLGVRGGTEAFF
TGTGCCAACAGCTTGGGTGTCAGGGGTGGCACTGAAGCTTTCTTT
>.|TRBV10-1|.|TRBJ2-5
CASSESRGRAGEETQYF
TGCGCCAGCAGTGAGTCGAGGGGACGGGCCGGAGAAGAGACCCAGTACTTC
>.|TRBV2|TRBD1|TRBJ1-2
CASSPGTGYGYTF
TGTGCCAGCAGCCCCGGGACAGGGTATGGCTACACCTTC